The present TCR beta chain was sequenced within a study of cytomegalovirus exposure and HLA in healthy donors. Notes on the study in general: Researchers had no immune exposure information except CMV serostatus available.

Germline V gene lookup returns CDR1 GTSNPN and CDR2 SVGIG (reference sequence). With 1 base removed from V and 7 bases from J, the gap between germline ends came to 11 bases. CDR3 length: 13 amino acids. In the PCR, 60 Vbeta and 13 Jbeta primers were used. Using immunoSEQ multiplex PCR, the repertoire was profiled, and TCRdb retains in-frame clones only, with some absent. The sample comprises 120,000 or so clones, 60% to 85% of which are singletons, and more than 3% rests with the top ten. Comments on this clone: Its antigen is not identified.

Sequencing was carried out using PBMCs. This chain connects TRBV30 to TRBJ1-5, with D perhaps matching TRBD1 (5 bases). This clonotype was sampled from a young man in good health and CMV-seronegative. The CDR3 nucleotides read TGTGCCTGGAGTGCGGGACTTGACCAGCCCCAGCATTTT. As protein: CAWSAGLDQPQHF.